This TCR beta chain was found in a study of identical twins. In the case of this clonotype: No antigen is known for it.

A template switching step contributed a universal primer site, while unique molecular identifiers were present in the cDNA. From the 5' RACE reads, TCRdb called clonotypes with MiXCR, one entry per CDR3 protein. Found here are 520,000 or so distinct CDR3 sequences, 22% of them singletons; the top ten hold 0.91%. General study results and limits: With monozygotic twins, out-of-frame TCR alpha sharing exceeded what models estimated.

The V segment lost 8 bases and the J segment 1 base; nucleotides outside the gene matches: 7. CDR3 length: 14 amino acids. CDR1 and CDR2 (germline): SGHTA, FQGNSA. The data also belong to a second study, concerning T cells expressing NK-cell markers. That work contributes: With respect to HCMV, seven of the eight sequenced donors were seropositive, and one was seronegative.

The TCR sequence derives from a woman younger than 35 in good health. The chain carries TRBV7-2 and TRBJ2-7, with TRBD1 matching 8 bases. The source material was CD4+ T cells sorted from blood. CDR3 coding DNA: TGTGCCAGCGGATTAGGACAGGGTTCCTACGAGCAGTACTTC. Protein: CASGLGQGSYEQYF.